Reported below is one T cell receptor (beta chain). The antigen is not known. TCRdb recomputed calls from the RT-PCR reads with MiXCR, one row per CDR3 protein. The data show around 600,000 distinct CDR3 sequences, approximately 10% seen once. The sample is drawn from a study of response to subunit inactivated influenza vaccine. Study-wide results and caveats: The authors proposed limited new T cell recruitment per seasonal influenza vaccination.

This sample also belongs to another study, concerning T cells expressing NK-cell markers. This second study notes: Libraries used 5'RACE template switching adding universal primer site and UMIs. Repertoire data for TCR beta were derived from sorted T cells (CD3+CD56+NKG2C+, CD3+CD56+NKG2C- and CD3+CD56-NKG2C+). HCMV seropositivity characterized seven of the eight sequenced donors, and seronegativity one.

This receptor was obtained from a man over 45 who received an inactivated influenza vaccine. This sample comprised PBMCs from blood, obtained on the day of vaccination.

This CDR3 is CASYGRTSGIGDYNEQFF. The CDR3, as DNA: TGCGCCAGCTATGGTAGGACTAGCGGGATCGGAGACTACAATGAGCAGTTCTTC. This sequence joins TRBV10-2 and TRBJ2-1; 12 nucleotides match TRBD2. Germline CDR1 WSHSY, CDR2 SAAADI. The length of the CDR3 is 18 residues. Trimming removed 8 bases from V and 3 bases from J; junction bases left unmatched: 14.